This T cell receptor (beta chain) is drawn from a study of glioma-infiltrating T cells. The germline V gene has CDR1 LNHNV and CDR2 YYDKDF (reference sequence). The CDR3 sequence is 16 residues long. Trimming cost V 1 base and J 2 bases, with 13 bases left between them. Using RNA template, CDR3s of TCR alpha and beta were amplified with iRepertoire arm-PCR. TCRdb independently ran MiXCR on the multiplex PCR reads; one entry per CDR3 protein. Altogether about 140,000 distinct CDR3 sequences are present, 30% to 40% being singletons, with the ten largest covering over 15%. Sequencing was carried out using glioma tissue, nonneoplastic brain tissue, or PBMCs (not recorded which). J is TRBJ2-3 and V is TRBV15; no clear D gene. The sequence was obtained from a human donor with low-grade glioma or glioblastoma, undergoing nonglioma brain surgery, or in good health (not recorded which). This chain's CDR3 is CATSRALSPSTDTQYF. The DNA of the CDR3 is TGTGCCACCAGCAGAGCCCTTTCACCCTCCACAGATACGCAGTATTTT.